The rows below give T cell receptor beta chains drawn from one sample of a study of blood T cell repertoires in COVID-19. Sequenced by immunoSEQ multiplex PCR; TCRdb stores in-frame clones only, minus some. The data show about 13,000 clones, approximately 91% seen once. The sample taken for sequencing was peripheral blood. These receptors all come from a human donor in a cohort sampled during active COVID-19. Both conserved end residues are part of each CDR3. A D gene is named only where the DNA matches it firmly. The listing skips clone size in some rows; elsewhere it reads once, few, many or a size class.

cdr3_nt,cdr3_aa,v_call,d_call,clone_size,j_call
TGTGCCACCTCCCCGGGGGGAAACACCATATATTTT,CATSPGGNTIYF,TRBV7-9,.,.,TRBJ1-3
TGTGCCAGCAGCCCGGGACAACTTCGCACAGATACGCAGTATTTT,CASSPGQLRTDTQYF,TRBV11-2,.,.,TRBJ2-3
TGTGCCAGCGGCGGGAGGGACCTCTACAATGAGCAGTTCTTC,CASGGRDLYNEQFF,TRBV6-5,TRBD2,.,TRBJ2-1
TGTGCCAGCAGTTCGTCCCGGGACAGGGATGATGGAGAACTGTTTTTT,CASSSSRDRDDGELFF,TRBV6-5,TRBD1,.,TRBJ1-4
TGTGCCAGCAGCCAATGGCGGGACAGGGGACGGGAGCTGTTTTTT,CASSQWRDRGRELFF,TRBV3-1/TRBV3-2,TRBD1,.,TRBJ2-2
TGTGCCAGCAGCCTAAGGACAGGCCAGTCTGGGGCCAACGTCCTGACTTTC,CASSLRTGQSGANVLTF,TRBV5-4,TRBD1,.,TRBJ2-6
TGCGCCAGCAGCTTGGAATTAACAGGGCGGAACACTGAAGCTTTCTTT,CASSLELTGRNTEAFF,TRBV5-1,.,.,TRBJ1-1
TGTGCCAGCAGCTTACAGGGATACCAAGAGACCCAGTACTTC,CASSLQGYQETQYF,TRBV7-9,.,once,TRBJ2-5
TGCAGCGTTGGAAGGGGGACGAACACCGGGGAGCTGTTTTTT,CSVGRGTNTGELFF,TRBV29-1,.,.,TRBJ2-2
TGTGCCAGCAGCGTAGTCGGGGGGTCCGGCTACACCTTC,CASSVVGGSGYTF,TRBV9,.,.,TRBJ1-2
TGTGCCAGCTCACCAAGAATACAGGGATTCGAACACAATGAGCAGTTCTTC,CASSPRIQGFEHNEQFF,TRBV18,.,.,TRBJ2-1
TGCAGCGCTGACAGGGATATCTACAATGAGCAGTTCTTC,CSADRDIYNEQFF,TRBV29-1,TRBD1,.,TRBJ2-1
TGTGCCTGCACTTGGGGGGGGGCCATGGATACGCAGTATTTT,CACTWGGAMDTQYF,TRBV7-6,.,.,TRBJ2-3
TGCAGCGTTACAATAACCGGAAACACCATATATTTT,CSVTITGNTIYF,TRBV29-1,.,.,TRBJ1-3
TGTGCCAGCAGTTTATATGGGGGGGAGACCCAGTACTTC,CASSLYGGETQYF,TRBV28,.,.,TRBJ2-5
TGTGCCAGCGGAACTAGCGGGGGGCCTTCCAATGAGCAGTTCTTC,CASGTSGGPSNEQFF,TRBV27,TRBD2,.,TRBJ2-1
TGTGCCAGCTCACCCGTCCGGGACAGGGGTGCTGGAAACACCATATATTTT,CASSPVRDRGAGNTIYF,TRBV18,TRBD1,.,TRBJ1-3